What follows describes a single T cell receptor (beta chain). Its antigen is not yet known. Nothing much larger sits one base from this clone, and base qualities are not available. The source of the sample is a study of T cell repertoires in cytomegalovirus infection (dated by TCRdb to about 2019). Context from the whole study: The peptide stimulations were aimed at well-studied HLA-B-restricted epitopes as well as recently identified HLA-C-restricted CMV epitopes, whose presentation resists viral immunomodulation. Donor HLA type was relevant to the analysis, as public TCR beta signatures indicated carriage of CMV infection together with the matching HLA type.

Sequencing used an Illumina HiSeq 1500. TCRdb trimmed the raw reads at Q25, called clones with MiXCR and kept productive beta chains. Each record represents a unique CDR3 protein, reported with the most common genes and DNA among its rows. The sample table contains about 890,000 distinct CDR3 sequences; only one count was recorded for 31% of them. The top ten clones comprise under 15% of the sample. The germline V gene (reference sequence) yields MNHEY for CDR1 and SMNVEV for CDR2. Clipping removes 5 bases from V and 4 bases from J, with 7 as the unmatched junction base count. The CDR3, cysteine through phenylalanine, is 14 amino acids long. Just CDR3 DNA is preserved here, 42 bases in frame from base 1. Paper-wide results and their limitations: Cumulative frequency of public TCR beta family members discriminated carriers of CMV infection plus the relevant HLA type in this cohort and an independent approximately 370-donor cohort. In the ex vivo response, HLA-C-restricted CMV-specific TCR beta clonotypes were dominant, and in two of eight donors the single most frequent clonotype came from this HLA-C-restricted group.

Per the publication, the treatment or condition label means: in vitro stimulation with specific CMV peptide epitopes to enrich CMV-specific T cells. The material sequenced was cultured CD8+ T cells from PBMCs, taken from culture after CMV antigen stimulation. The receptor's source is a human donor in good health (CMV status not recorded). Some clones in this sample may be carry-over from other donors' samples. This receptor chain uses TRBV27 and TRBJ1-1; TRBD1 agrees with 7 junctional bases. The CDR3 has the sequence CASSPGYRGTEAFF. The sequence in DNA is TGTGCCAGCAGTCCCGGTTACAGGGGCACTGAAGCTTTCTTT.